The 28 T cell receptor beta chains below all came from one sample that was sequenced in a study of T cell repertoires in cytomegalovirus infection. TCRdb re-derived calls from the reads in MiXCR, one entry per CDR3 protein. The profile covers under 150,000 distinct CDR3 sequences, with approximately 24% appearing a single time and 30% to 35% taken by the ten largest. Their target antigens are unknown. The sample consisted of PBMCs, sequenced either directly or after in vitro stimulation (not recorded which). These TCRs come from a human donor in good health (CMV status not recorded). Some clones in this sample may be carry-over from other donors' samples.

This clonotype was seen more than once but under ten times. The chain couples TRBV27 to TRBJ2-3; 10 bases are a match to TRBD2. With 3 bases clipped from V and 4 bases from J, the junction kept 13 bases outside the gene matches. CDR3 length: 18 residues. Germline values: CDR1 MNHEY, CDR2 SMNVEV (reference sequence). The DNA of the CDR3 is TGTGCCAGCAGTTTCTCCCTGGCTAGCGGGAGTTTCTCAGATACGCAGTATTTT. It encodes CASSFSLASGSFSDTQYF.

The chain is built from TRBV10-3 and TRBJ2-1; D is unresolved. Germline CDR1 and CDR2: ENHRY and SYGVKD. The CDR3 is made up of 11 amino acids. V lost 4 bases, J lost 5 bases, and 3 bases lay in between. This CDR3 reads CAISVNNEQFF. CDR3 coding DNA: TGTGCCATCAGTGTGAACAATGAGCAGTTCTTC.

This clonotype came up many times. This chain links TRBV7-3 with TRBJ2-1; 8 nucleotides align to TRBD2. The CDR3 covers 14 residues. CDR1 and CDR2 from the germline V gene are SGHTA and FQGTGA. The V and J ends lost 0 bases and 6 bases, in that order; junction bases with no gene match: 1. For the CDR3, the DNA is TGTGCCAGCAGCTTAACTAGCGGGACCAATGAGCAGTTCTTC. Translation: CASSLTSGTNEQFF.

CDR3 residues: CASSLASGRNTIYF. CDR3 nucleotide sequence: TGTGCCAGCAGTTTAGCGTCGGGCAGAAACACCATATATTTT. This chain links TRBV12-3 or TRBV12-4 with TRBJ1-3; unclear D gene. This CDR3 has 14 amino acids. Deletions cut 0 bases from V and 5 bases from J, with 8 bases between.

This clonotype was seen a handful of times. The chain recombines TRBV7-3 with TRBJ2-2, with TRBD1 matching 9 bases. The J segment lost 6 bases and the V segment lost 5 bases, leaving 13 bases of the junction unmatched. The CDR3 covers 17 residues. The V gene's germline CDR1 is SGHTA and CDR2 FQGTGA. CDR3 nucleotides: TGTGCCAGCAGCCGATACAACCCGACAGGGGGGGCCGGGGAGCTGTTTTTT. Translated: CASSRYNPTGGAGELFF. Combining the CDR3 with reference TRBV7-3 and TRBJ2-2 gives the whole variable domain GAGVSQTPSNKVTEKGKYVELRCDPISGHTALYWYRQSLGQGPEFLIYFQGTGAADDSGLPNDRFFAVRPEGSVSTLKIQRTERGDSAVYLCASSRYNPTGGAGELFFGEGSRLTVL.

The sample holds many counts of this clonotype. The CDR3 DNA reads as TGTGCCAGCAGCTTAATTGGCGGGAGGCGGGGAGAGACCCAGTACTTC. Its protein product is CASSLIGGRRGETQYF. V usage is TRBV7-2 and J usage is TRBJ2-5; 8 bases align to TRBD2. In germline, CDR1 is SGHTA, CDR2 FQGNSA. There are 16 residues in the CDR3. The trim removed 2 bases at V and 4 bases at J, leaving 9 bases unmatched.

In its sample, this clonotype was seen many times. The chain's CDR3 is CASSDGVPGNTIYF. The CDR3 nucleotides are TGTGCCAGCAGCGATGGGGTTCCTGGAAACACCATATATTTT. The genes are TRBV7-2 and TRBJ1-3; D remains ambiguous. Germline V gives CDR1 SGHTA, CDR2 FQGNSA. CDR3 length: 14 residues. Trimming shortened V by 5 bases and J by 2 bases, and 10 bases separated the two germline ends.

The table lists this clonotype with a few counts. The chain uses TRBV11-2 and TRBJ2-1; no clear D gene. CDR1 is SGHAT and CDR2 is FQNNGV in the germline V gene. Trimming cost V 5 bases and J 0 bases, with 8 bases left between them. CDR3 length: 14 residues. CDR3 in DNA: TGTGCCAGCAGCCGGATTAGCTCCTACAATGAGCAGTTCTTC. Encoded protein: CASSRISSYNEQFF. Full variable domain (missing parts from reference TRBV11-2 and TRBJ2-1): EAGVAQSPRYKIIEKRQSVAFWCNPISGHATLYWYQQILGQGPKLLIQFQNNGVVDDSQLPKDRFSAERLKGVDSTLKIQPAKLEDSAVYLCASSRISSYNEQFFGPGTRLTVL.

The sample holds many counts of this clonotype. This sequence joins TRBV7-8 and TRBJ2-1; TRBD2 aligns across 7 bases. The CDR3 sequence is 15 residues long. V trimming: 4 bases; J trimming: 4 bases; junction bases outside the gene matches: 7. Germline CDR1 is SGHVS and CDR2 is FQNEAQ. The CDR3 region is CASSSGSSGYNEQFF. The CDR3 nucleotides are TGTGCCAGCAGCTCCGGGTCTAGCGGTTACAATGAGCAGTTCTTC.

This chain connects TRBV28 to TRBJ2-1, with a possible D match to TRBD1 (7 bases). In germline, CDR1 is MDHEN, CDR2 SYDVKM. The CDR3 consists of 15 residues. V lost 7 bases to trimming and J lost 4 bases, with 17 bases between them. CDR3 residues: CASTQGGGIYNEQFF. Here the CDR3 DNA reads TGTGCCAGCACCCAAGGGGGCGGGATATACAATGAGCAGTTCTTC.

A few counts support this clonotype. The chain uses TRBV29-1 and TRBJ2-7, with D possibly TRBD1 on 6 matching bases. CDR1 SQVTM and CDR2 ANQGSEA come from the germline V gene. With 5 bases removed from V and 7 bases from J, the gap between germline ends came to 15 bases. The CDR3 has 12 residues. CDR3 in DNA: TGCAGCGTTAGCAGGGGATCGGGGGAGCAGTACTTC. It encodes CSVSRGSGEQYF.

The chain combines TRBV6-2 or TRBV6-3 with TRBJ2-3; 7 bases align to TRBD1. CDR3 length equals 14 residues. V lost 5 bases and J lost 3; bases outside the gene matches: 5. The germline V gene has CDR1 MNHEY and CDR2 SVGEGT. The CDR3 DNA reads TGTGCCAGCAGTCGGGACAGAGCTACAGATACGCAGTATTTT. Amino acids: CASSRDRATDTQYF.

This clonotype was recorded many times. This chain connects TRBV12-3 or TRBV12-4 to TRBJ1-6; perhaps TRBD1 as D (6 bases). The CDR3 extends over 20 amino acids. Trimming stripped 6 bases from V and 0 bases from J, with 24 bases between. CDR3 in amino acids: CASSCPVRGPPSSYNSPLHF. The CDR3 DNA reads TGTGCCAGCAGCTGCCCCGTCAGGGGCCCACCGAGCTCCTATAATTCACCCCTCCACTTT.

The rearrangement links TRBV2 to TRBJ2-1; D not resolved. Germline V lookup: CDR1 SNHLY, CDR2 FYNNEI. The CDR3 has 17 amino acids. Trimming pared 4 bases from V and 9 bases from J, leaving 25 bases between. This chain's CDR3 is CASSVSKDGTSVGEQFF. In DNA form, the CDR3 reads TGTGCCAGCAGTGTCTCTAAGGATGGAACAAGTGTTGGTGAGCAGTTCTTC.

The chain links TRBV7-6 to TRBJ2-5, with D possibly matching TRBD2 (5 bases). V was clipped by 5 bases and J by 5 bases, with 15 bases between them. Per germline, CDR1 SGHVS and CDR2 FNYEAQ. CDR3 length equals 14 residues. The DNA of the CDR3 is TGTGCCAGCAGCGCCGGACCCCGAGGGGAGACCCAGTACTTC. It yields the protein CASSAGPRGETQYF.

V and J are TRBV7-2 and TRBJ1-5, with D unclear. The CDR3 extends over 16 amino acids. V was clipped by 2 bases and J by 2 bases, with 13 bases between them. Germline CDR1 and CDR2: SGHTA and FQGNSA. DNA of the CDR3: TGTGCCAGCAGCTTAAATCTGGGGAGTGGCAATCAGCCCCAGCATTTT. It specifies CASSLNLGSGNQPQHF.

The V gene is TRBV11-2, the J gene TRBJ2-1; D remains ambiguous. Per germline, CDR1 SGHAT and CDR2 FQNNGV. This CDR3 region has 14 residues. V was pared by 1 base and J by 4 bases, with 8 bases between. The CDR3 region is CASSLVPLYNEQFF. Here the CDR3 DNA reads TGTGCCAGCAGCTTAGTTCCTCTATACAATGAGCAGTTCTTC.

In its sample, this clonotype was seen many times. The chain couples TRBV7-3 to TRBJ1-1, with 7 bases matching TRBD1. This CDR3 contains 15 residues. The V and J ends lost 4 bases and 8 bases, in that order; junction bases with no gene match: 13. Germline CDR1 and CDR2: SGHTA and FQGTGA. The CDR3 DNA follows: TGTGCCAGCAGCTACAGTGGGACAGCCTTAGTAGAAGCTTTCTTT. It encodes CASSYSGTALVEAFF. The complete variable domain, with remaining parts taken from reference TRBV7-3 and TRBJ1-1, reads GAGVSQTPSNKVTEKGKYVELRCDPISGHTALYWYRQSLGQGPEFLIYFQGTGAADDSGLPNDRFFAVRPEGSVSTLKIQRTERGDSAVYLCASSYSGTALVEAFFGQGTRLTVV.

In this sample, this clonotype turned up a few times. The V call is TRBV7-9, the J call TRBJ1-6, with D hard to call. Deletions cut 4 bases from V and 6 bases from J, with 16 bases between. Germline V CDR1 and CDR2: SEHNR, FQNEAQ (reference sequence). This CDR3 is built from 16 residues. The CDR3 DNA reads TGTGCCAGCAGCTACCTGTTAGGCCAGACTAATTCACCCCTCCACTTT. It encodes CASSYLLGQTNSPLHF.

This clonotype was seen a few times. The gene calls are TRBV6-6 and TRBJ2-7; D is unclear. Trimming took 0 bases from V and 3 from J, leaving 15 bases between them. The length of the CDR3 is 16 residues. From germline, CDR1 is MNHNY and CDR2 SVGAGI (reference sequence). CDR3 sequence: CASSYSNGGVGYEQYF. The CDR3, as DNA: TGTGCCAGCAGTTACTCGAATGGCGGAGTAGGCTACGAGCAGTACTTC.

This clonotype appeared a few times. The chain combines TRBV6-2 or TRBV6-3 with TRBJ2-5; 8 bases match TRBD2. V was pared by 2 bases and J by 2 bases, with 7 bases of the junction left unmatched. CDR1 and CDR2 (germline): MNHEY, SVGEGT. The CDR3 runs 16 residues. The CDR3 spells CASSYDAGGPQETQYF. CDR3 in DNA: TGTGCCAGCAGTTACGACGCGGGAGGCCCTCAAGAGACCCAGTACTTC.

This clonotype was seen repeatedly, ten times or more. The rearrangement links TRBV7-2 to TRBJ2-2; D is unclear. Germline V gene lookup returns CDR1 SGHTA and CDR2 FQGNSA. V lost 5 bases to trimming and J lost 2 bases, with 15 bases between them. This CDR3 has 16 amino acids. The CDR3 sequence is CASSTYSRLNTGELFF. The CDR3 nucleotides are TGTGCCAGCAGCACCTACAGCCGCCTTAACACCGGGGAGCTGTTTTTT.

The rearrangement uses TRBV28 and TRBJ1-6; D call uncertain. This CDR3 region has 12 residues. CDR1 is MDHEN and CDR2 is SYDVKM in the germline V gene. Trimming left V 2 bases short and J 18 bases short, with 14 bases between. The CDR3 DNA reads as TGTGCCAGCAGTTTAAATTTCGGGATTGCCCACTTT. This codes for CASSLNFGIAHF.

This clonotype was recorded a few times. The DNA for the CDR3 is TGTGCCAGCAGTTTGGGAGGGGGGAGGACCCATGAGCAGTTCTTC. It codes for CASSLGGGRTHEQFF. The chain has TRBV28 and TRBJ2-1; TRBD2 might be the D (7 bases). Deletions cut 3 bases from V and 8 bases from J, with 17 bases between. Per germline, CDR1 MDHEN and CDR2 SYDVKM. The CDR3 loop spans 15 amino acids.

The table lists this clonotype with many counts. This chain connects TRBV7-2 to TRBJ2-3; perhaps TRBD1 as D (7 bases). V lost 5 bases to trimming and J lost 0 bases, with 27 bases between them. The V gene's germline CDR1 is SGHTA and CDR2 FQGNSA. CDR3 length: 20 amino acids. In nucleotides, the CDR3 is TGTGCCAGCAGCCGACGGGCCCCTAATGCACAGGGGACTAGCACAGATACGCAGTATTTT. It codes for CASSRRAPNAQGTSTDTQYF.

The sample holds a few counts of this clonotype. The chain has TRBV4-1 and TRBJ1-4; 7 bases match TRBD1. The CDR3 is made up of 16 amino acids. Trimming took 6 bases from V and 4 from J; bases not matched to a gene: 11. CDR1 and CDR2 from the germline V gene are MGHRA and YSYEKL. CDR3 in DNA: TGCGCCAGCAGAGGACACAGGGGCCGTGGTAATGAAAAACTGTTTTTT. Protein: CASRGHRGRGNEKLFF.

Many counts were recorded for this clonotype. The chain employs TRBV7-6 and TRBJ1-5; 7 bases match TRBD1. CDR3 length equals 18 residues. The J segment lost 2 bases and the V segment lost 3 bases, leaving 13 bases of the junction unmatched. The germline gives CDR1 SGHVS, CDR2 FNYEAQ. In nucleotides, the CDR3 is TGTGCCAGCAGCTTCCATCTAGACAGGGCAAGGTGCAATCAGCCCCAGCATTTT. Its translation is CASSFHLDRARCNQPQHF.

The genes are TRBV12-3 or TRBV12-4 and TRBJ2-1, with 9 nucleotides matching TRBD1. J lost 6 bases, V lost 5 bases, and 8 bases had no gene match. This CDR3 contains 15 residues. CDR3 in DNA: TGTGCCAGCAGTACGCCGGGACAGGGATTCAATGAGCAGTTCTTC. The encoded protein is CASSTPGQGFNEQFF.